The source of this TCR beta chain is a study of shared clonotypes between healthy human individuals. Donors were healthy HIV-negative adults without recently reported acute infections or vaccinations. V dropped 0 bases and J dropped 6 bases, with 16 bases sitting between them. CDR3 length equals 15 residues. Germline values: CDR1 SGHRS, CDR2 YFSETQ. TCRdb's table, derived via immunoSEQ multiplex PCR, lists solely in-frame clones and lacks some. The data show roughly 2 million clones, roughly 94% seen once. This sequence joins TRBV5-1 and TRBJ2-7; weak D call: TRBD1 (6 bases). The sample taken for sequencing was naive CD4+ T cells sorted from blood. The subset denotes: CD45RA+ positively selected. The receptor comes from a man in his late teens or twenties in good health. This CDR3 reads CASSLVGQGMGEQYF. The CDR3 region has the DNA TGCGCCAGCAGCTTGGTAGGGCAGGGGATGGGCGAGCAGTACTTC.